A selection of T cell receptor beta chains follows, all from one sample in a study of patients and donors after allogeneic stem cell transplantation. In TCRdb, the RT-PCR reads were re-called with MiXCR into one record per CDR3 protein. The sample contains a few hundred thousand distinct CDR3 sequences, about 14% of which appear only once. Sequencing was carried out using blood, either unsorted or a sorted T cell fraction (not recorded which). The receptors derive from a human donor who was either an allogeneic HSCT recipient or a stem cell or donor lymphocyte infusion donor (not recorded which). It is not recorded whose cells these are; they may come from a transplant donor. CDR3s include the opening cysteine and the closing phenylalanine or tryptophan. Fields, in order: J gene, V gene, D gene, clone size, CDR3 protein, CDR3 DNA. D genes are given only for firm matches. Clone size is shown for a subset of rows, as once, few, many or a class of expanded clone.

j_call: TRBJ1-1
v_call: TRBV20-1
d_call: -
clone_size: -
cdr3_aa: CSARDARGITEAFF
cdr3_nt: TGCAGTGCTAGAGATGCCCGGGGGATCACTGAAGCTTTCTTT

j_call: TRBJ2-3
v_call: TRBV5-1
d_call: -
clone_size: once
cdr3_aa: CASKGVGTDTQYF
cdr3_nt: TGCGCCAGCAAAGGTGTGGGGACAGATACGCAGTATTTT

j_call: TRBJ2-3
v_call: TRBV20-1
d_call: -
clone_size: few
cdr3_aa: CSARAGGGGSTDTQYF
cdr3_nt: TGCAGTGCTAGAGCCGGAGGGGGGGGTAGCACAGATACGCAGTATTTT

j_call: TRBJ1-5
v_call: TRBV5-1
d_call: TRBD1
clone_size: many
cdr3_aa: CASSPGQGLNQPQHF
cdr3_nt: TGCGCCAGCAGCCCAGGACAGGGGCTAAATCAGCCCCAGCATTTT

j_call: TRBJ2-2
v_call: TRBV7-6
d_call: TRBD1
clone_size: many
cdr3_aa: CASSSQGALGELFF
cdr3_nt: TGTGCCAGCAGCTCACAGGGGGCGCTCGGGGAGCTGTTTTTT

j_call: TRBJ1-3
v_call: TRBV29-1
d_call: -
clone_size: few
cdr3_aa: CSVEDRLSGGNTIYF
cdr3_nt: TGCAGCGTTGAAGATCGTCTGTCTGGTGGAAACACCATATATTTT

j_call: TRBJ2-1
v_call: TRBV20-1
d_call: TRBD2
clone_size: few
cdr3_aa: CSARWGLAGGYNEQFF
cdr3_nt: TGCAGTGCTAGGTGGGGACTAGCGGGGGGCTACAATGAGCAGTTCTTC

j_call: TRBJ2-7
v_call: TRBV5-6
d_call: TRBD2
clone_size: few
cdr3_aa: CASSAGLAGGYEQYF
cdr3_nt: TGTGCCAGCAGCGCCGGACTAGCGGGGGGCTACGAGCAGTACTTC

j_call: TRBJ1-3
v_call: TRBV6-2/TRBV6-3
d_call: -
clone_size: -
cdr3_aa: CASTNGGQGNTIYF
cdr3_nt: TGTGCCAGCACCAACGGGGGGCAAGGAAACACCATATATTTT

j_call: TRBJ2-7
v_call: TRBV20-1
d_call: -
clone_size: many
cdr3_aa: CSARPGLWSEQYF
cdr3_nt: TGCAGTGCTAGACCGGGACTGTGGAGCGAGCAGTACTTC

j_call: TRBJ2-7
v_call: TRBV27
d_call: -
clone_size: many
cdr3_aa: CASSRESRGYEQYF
cdr3_nt: TGTGCCAGCAGCCGGGAATCGAGGGGCTACGAGCAGTACTTC

j_call: TRBJ2-3
v_call: TRBV10-3
d_call: -
clone_size: -
cdr3_aa: CASGSDTQYF
cdr3_nt: TGTGCCTCCGGGTCGGATACGCAGTATTTT

j_call: TRBJ1-2
v_call: TRBV6-1
d_call: -
clone_size: -
cdr3_aa: CASSHDGPSGYTF
cdr3_nt: TGTGCCAGCAGTCACGACGGCCCGTCGGGCTACACCTTC

j_call: TRBJ1-5
v_call: TRBV6-1
d_call: -
clone_size: few
cdr3_aa: CASSTVASNQPQHF
cdr3_nt: TGTGCCAGCAGCACCGTAGCTAGCAATCAGCCCCAGCATTTT

j_call: TRBJ2-5
v_call: TRBV4-2
d_call: TRBD2
clone_size: few
cdr3_aa: CASSQPGLAGEETQYF
cdr3_nt: TGTGCCAGCAGCCAACCTGGACTAGCGGGAGAAGAGACCCAGTACTTC

j_call: TRBJ1-2
v_call: TRBV5-1
d_call: TRBD1
clone_size: few
cdr3_aa: CASSLETGSYGYTF
cdr3_nt: TGCGCCAGCAGCTTGGAGACAGGGAGCTATGGCTACACCTTC

j_call: TRBJ1-5
v_call: TRBV23-1
d_call: TRBD1
clone_size: -
cdr3_aa: CASSHSGQGGQPQHF
cdr3_nt: TGCGCCAGCAGTCACTCCGGACAGGGGGGCCAGCCCCAGCATTTT

j_call: TRBJ2-7
v_call: TRBV6-1
d_call: -
clone_size: -
cdr3_aa: CASSEARKDEQYF
cdr3_nt: TGTGCCAGCAGTGAAGCGCGGAAGGACGAGCAGTACTTC

j_call: TRBJ1-5
v_call: TRBV6-1
d_call: TRBD1
clone_size: many
cdr3_aa: CASRSGQGNQPQHF
cdr3_nt: TGTGCCAGCAGATCGGGACAGGGAAATCAGCCCCAGCATTTT

j_call: TRBJ2-2
v_call: TRBV2
d_call: -
clone_size: many
cdr3_aa: CASTSRGNTGELFF
cdr3_nt: TGTGCCAGCACGTCTAGGGGGAACACCGGGGAGCTGTTTTTT

j_call: TRBJ1-6
v_call: TRBV5-1
d_call: -
clone_size: -
cdr3_aa: CASSWGSGDGNSPLHF
cdr3_nt: TGCGCCAGCAGCTGGGGGTCGGGGGACGGTAATTCACCCCTCCACTTT

j_call: TRBJ1-2
v_call: TRBV20-1
d_call: TRBD1
clone_size: medium-sized
cdr3_aa: CSARDRYKGGVYGYTF
cdr3_nt: TGCAGTGCTAGAGACCGATATAAAGGGGGCGTCTATGGCTACACCTTC

j_call: TRBJ2-3
v_call: TRBV20-1
d_call: -
clone_size: few
cdr3_aa: CSAREGSATDTQYF
cdr3_nt: TGCAGTGCTAGAGAGGGTTCCGCCACAGATACGCAGTATTTT

j_call: TRBJ1-1
v_call: TRBV14
d_call: -
clone_size: many
cdr3_aa: CASSPKTGKAFF
cdr3_nt: TGTGCCAGCAGCCCGAAGACGGGGAAGGCTTTCTTT

j_call: TRBJ2-1
v_call: TRBV29-1
d_call: TRBD2
clone_size: -
cdr3_aa: CSVETTSGVYNEQFF
cdr3_nt: TGCAGCGTTGAAACTACTAGCGGGGTTTACAATGAGCAGTTCTTC

j_call: TRBJ2-1
v_call: TRBV6-1
d_call: -
clone_size: few
cdr3_aa: CASSKQGWDEQFF
cdr3_nt: TGTGCCAGCAGTAAACAGGGTTGGGATGAGCAGTTCTTC

j_call: TRBJ2-5
v_call: TRBV5-1
d_call: -
clone_size: many
cdr3_aa: CASSLYGEETQYF
cdr3_nt: TGCGCCAGCAGCTTATACGGGGAGGAGACCCAGTACTTC

j_call: TRBJ1-1
v_call: TRBV20-1
d_call: -
clone_size: -
cdr3_aa: CSAMLQFEAFF
cdr3_nt: TGCAGTGCTATGTTACAGTTCGAAGCTTTCTTT

j_call: TRBJ2-7
v_call: TRBV15
d_call: -
clone_size: -
cdr3_aa: CATSEGVSRGAFSYEQYF
cdr3_nt: TGTGCCACCAGCGAGGGGGTATCTCGCGGGGCGTTCTCCTACGAGCAGTACTTC

j_call: TRBJ2-5
v_call: TRBV7-6
d_call: -
clone_size: many
cdr3_aa: CASSLAPGRETQYF
cdr3_nt: TGTGCCAGCAGCTTAGCGCCGGGGAGGGAGACCCAGTACTTC

j_call: TRBJ1-2
v_call: TRBV5-1
d_call: TRBD1
clone_size: many
cdr3_aa: CASSFTGGYGYTF
cdr3_nt: TGCGCCAGCAGCTTCACAGGGGGCTATGGCTACACCTTC

j_call: TRBJ2-1
v_call: TRBV5-6
d_call: TRBD2
clone_size: many
cdr3_aa: CASSFMGGEFF
cdr3_nt: TGTGCCAGCAGCTTTATGGGGGGGGAGTTCTTC

j_call: TRBJ2-7
v_call: TRBV3-1
d_call: TRBD2
clone_size: few
cdr3_aa: CASSRGTSGGLAEQYF
cdr3_nt: TGTGCCAGCAGCCGAGGGACTAGCGGGGGTTTGGCCGAGCAGTACTTC

j_call: TRBJ2-1
v_call: TRBV15
d_call: -
clone_size: few
cdr3_aa: CATSRGPGAYNEQFF
cdr3_nt: TGTGCCACCAGCAGAGGTCCGGGGGCCTACAATGAGCAGTTCTTC

j_call: TRBJ2-5
v_call: TRBV24-1
d_call: -
clone_size: few
cdr3_aa: CATSDLSAETQYF
cdr3_nt: TGTGCCACCAGTGATTTATCTGCAGAGACCCAGTACTTC

j_call: TRBJ1-1
v_call: TRBV29-1
d_call: -
clone_size: many
cdr3_aa: CSVEAQGVNTEAFF
cdr3_nt: TGCAGCGTTGAAGCCCAGGGCGTGAACACTGAAGCTTTCTTT

j_call: TRBJ1-2
v_call: TRBV9
d_call: -
clone_size: -
cdr3_aa: CASSPAEESYGYTF
cdr3_nt: TGTGCCAGCAGCCCTGCTGAAGAAAGCTATGGCTACACCTTC

j_call: TRBJ1-2
v_call: TRBV5-1
d_call: -
clone_size: many
cdr3_aa: CASSPDSSYGYTF
cdr3_nt: TGCGCCAGCAGCCCGGACAGCTCCTATGGCTACACCTTC

j_call: TRBJ2-7
v_call: TRBV3-1
d_call: TRBD1
clone_size: -
cdr3_aa: CASSLTVWGQPYEQYF
cdr3_nt: TGTGCCAGCAGCCTTACCGTTTGGGGACAGCCATACGAGCAGTACTTC

j_call: TRBJ2-3
v_call: TRBV20-1
d_call: TRBD2
clone_size: many
cdr3_aa: CSAQKGGRRDTQYF
cdr3_nt: TGCAGTGCTCAAAAGGGAGGGAGACGGGATACGCAGTATTTT

j_call: TRBJ1-2
v_call: TRBV2
d_call: -
clone_size: -
cdr3_aa: CASSEILETTIGYTF
cdr3_nt: TGTGCCAGCAGTGAAATATTGGAGACAACGATTGGCTACACCTTC

j_call: TRBJ2-3
v_call: TRBV16
d_call: -
clone_size: -
cdr3_aa: CASSQDLGGHGDTQYF
cdr3_nt: TGTGCCAGCAGCCAAGACCTGGGGGGGCATGGAGATACGCAGTATTTT

j_call: TRBJ2-7
v_call: TRBV19
d_call: -
clone_size: -
cdr3_aa: CASSIALGASYEQYF
cdr3_nt: TGTGCCAGTAGTATAGCCCTTGGGGCTTCATACGAGCAGTACTTC

j_call: TRBJ1-3
v_call: TRBV18
d_call: -
clone_size: few
cdr3_aa: CASSFGDSGNTIYF
cdr3_nt: TGTGCCAGCTCATTTGGGGACTCTGGAAACACCATATATTTT

j_call: TRBJ2-7
v_call: TRBV5-6
d_call: -
clone_size: few
cdr3_aa: CASSFGPGAPEQYF
cdr3_nt: TGTGCCAGCAGCTTTGGGCCAGGGGCCCCGGAGCAGTACTTC

j_call: TRBJ2-7
v_call: TRBV6-1
d_call: -
clone_size: few
cdr3_aa: CASKTAYEQYF
cdr3_nt: TGTGCCAGCAAAACGGCCTACGAGCAGTACTTC

j_call: TRBJ1-1
v_call: TRBV18
d_call: -
clone_size: many
cdr3_aa: CASLGVYTEAFF
cdr3_nt: TGTGCCAGCTTAGGAGTCTACACTGAAGCTTTCTTT

j_call: TRBJ2-5
v_call: TRBV3-1
d_call: -
clone_size: few
cdr3_aa: CASSQVEKSAQYF
cdr3_nt: TGTGCCAGCAGCCAAGTCGAGAAATCGGCCCAGTACTTC

j_call: TRBJ2-1
v_call: TRBV29-1
d_call: -
clone_size: many
cdr3_aa: CSVEIPRSEQFF
cdr3_nt: TGCAGCGTTGAAATTCCCAGAAGTGAGCAGTTCTTC

j_call: TRBJ1-4
v_call: TRBV30
d_call: -
clone_size: -
cdr3_aa: CAWSDRQNEKLFF
cdr3_nt: TGTGCCTGGAGTGATAGGCAGAATGAAAAACTGTTTTTT

j_call: TRBJ2-1
v_call: TRBV11-2
d_call: -
clone_size: -
cdr3_aa: CASSLDGSRYNEQFF
cdr3_nt: TGTGCCAGCAGCTTAGACGGGAGCCGCTACAATGAGCAGTTCTTC

j_call: TRBJ1-1
v_call: TRBV29-1
d_call: TRBD1
clone_size: many
cdr3_aa: CSVGPGQSLAEAFF
cdr3_nt: TGCAGCGTTGGGCCGGGACAGTCCCTCGCGGAAGCTTTCTTT

j_call: TRBJ2-5
v_call: TRBV9
d_call: -
clone_size: few
cdr3_aa: CASSNLVGETQYF
cdr3_nt: TGTGCCAGCAGCAACCTAGTGGGAGAGACCCAGTACTTC

j_call: TRBJ2-7
v_call: TRBV20-1
d_call: -
clone_size: many
cdr3_aa: CSARAGGRRYEQYF
cdr3_nt: TGCAGTGCTAGAGCGGGGGGCCGACGATACGAGCAGTACTTC

j_call: TRBJ2-3
v_call: TRBV6-5
d_call: -
clone_size: few
cdr3_aa: CASSYGGAADTQYF
cdr3_nt: TGTGCCAGCAGTTATGGAGGGGCCGCAGATACGCAGTATTTT

j_call: TRBJ2-5
v_call: TRBV4-1
d_call: -
clone_size: many
cdr3_aa: CASSQVPGGETQYF
cdr3_nt: TGCGCCAGCAGCCAAGTCCCCGGGGGAGAGACCCAGTACTTC

j_call: TRBJ2-7
v_call: TRBV15
d_call: -
clone_size: few
cdr3_aa: CATSTRTSGEQYF
cdr3_nt: TGTGCCACCAGCACCCGGACTTCGGGGGAGCAGTACTTC

j_call: TRBJ1-5
v_call: TRBV20-1
d_call: -
clone_size: few
cdr3_aa: CSAIGPPNQPQHF
cdr3_nt: TGCAGTGCTATTGGACCGCCCAATCAGCCCCAGCATTTT

j_call: TRBJ1-6
v_call: TRBV4-1
d_call: -
clone_size: -
cdr3_aa: CASSQVGPPLHF
cdr3_nt: TGCGCCAGCAGCCAAGTCGGTCCACCCCTCCACTTT

j_call: TRBJ2-5
v_call: TRBV29-1
d_call: -
clone_size: many
cdr3_aa: CSGMGQETQYF
cdr3_nt: TGCAGCGGGATGGGACAAGAGACCCAGTACTTC